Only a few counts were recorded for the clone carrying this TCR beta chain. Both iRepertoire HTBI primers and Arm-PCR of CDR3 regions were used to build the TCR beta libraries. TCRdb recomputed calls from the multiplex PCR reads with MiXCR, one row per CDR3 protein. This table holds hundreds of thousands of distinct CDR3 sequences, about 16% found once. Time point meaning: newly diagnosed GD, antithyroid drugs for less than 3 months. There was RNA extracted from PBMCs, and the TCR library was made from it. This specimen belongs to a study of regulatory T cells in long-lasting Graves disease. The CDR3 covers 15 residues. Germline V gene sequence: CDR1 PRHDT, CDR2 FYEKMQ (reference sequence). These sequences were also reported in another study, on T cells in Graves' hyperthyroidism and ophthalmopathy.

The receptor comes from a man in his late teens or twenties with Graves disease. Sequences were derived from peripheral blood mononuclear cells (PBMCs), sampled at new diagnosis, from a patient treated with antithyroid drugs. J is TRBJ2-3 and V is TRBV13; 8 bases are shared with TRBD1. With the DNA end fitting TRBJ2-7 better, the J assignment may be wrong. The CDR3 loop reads CASSLMGQESYEQYF. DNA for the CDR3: TGTGCCAGCAGCTTAATGGGACAGGAGTCCTACGAGCAGTACTTC.